Presented here are 8 T cell receptor beta chains from one specimen sequenced in a study of T-cell reconstitution after alpha-beta-depleted transplantation in children. Preparation of the TCRbeta library involved a method that used unique molecular identifiers. TCRdb re-called the PCR reads with MiXCR, one entry per CDR3 protein. This table holds 200,000 to 250,000 distinct CDR3 sequences, about 8.4% found once. The material sequenced was PBMCs, mostly from graft donor cells, taken 360 days after TCRalphabeta/CD19-depleted stem cell transplant. The receptors come from a male patient under 10 years old who had a stem cell transplant for acute myeloid leukemia, so the T cells may come from the graft donor.

In DNA, the CDR3 is TGCGCCAGCAGCCCGGCTCGTTCCCAGACGGGACTAGCTCGGCCCTACAATGAGCAGTTCTTC. Translated: CASSPARSQTGLARPYNEQFF. The chain is built from TRBV4-1 and TRBJ2-1; 9 bases are a match to TRBD2. The CDR3 sequence is 21 residues long. V lost 4 bases, J lost 2 bases, and 21 bases stayed unmatched. Germline CDR1 and CDR2: MGHRA and YSYEKL.

This chain uses TRBV7-6 with TRBJ1-3; D uncertain. The CDR3 consists of 13 residues. Germline assignment: CDR1 SGHVS and CDR2 FNYEAQ. Trimming shortened V by 1 base and J by 3 bases, and 4 bases separated the two germline ends. The CDR3 region has the DNA TGTGCCAGCAGCTTAGAGGGTGGAAACACCATATATTTT. It codes for CASSLEGGNTIYF.

The chain has TRBV7-8 and TRBJ1-1; 8 nucleotides agree with TRBD1. Germline CDR1 is SGHVS and CDR2 is FQNEAQ. J lost 5 bases, V lost 5 bases, and 10 bases had no gene match. This CDR3 comprises 15 residues. CDR3 region: CASSTQGQGGTEAFF. The CDR3 DNA reads as TGTGCCAGCAGCACCCAAGGACAGGGAGGGACTGAAGCTTTCTTT.

This clonotype was observed at least ten times. The V call is TRBV5-1, the J call TRBJ1-1; TRBD1 is a possible D gene (5 bases). With 6 bases removed from V and 3 bases from J, the gap between germline ends came to 12 bases. CDR3 size: 13 residues. Germline values: CDR1 SGHRS, CDR2 YFSETQ. CDR3 DNA: TGCGCCAGCACCCTCGGGGGTGACACTGAAGCTTTCTTT. It encodes CASTLGGDTEAFF.

This clonotype was seen many times. The chain employs TRBV12-3 or TRBV12-4 and TRBJ1-1, with 7 bases that match TRBD1. The trim removed 4 bases at V and 11 bases at J, leaving 7 bases unmatched. CDR3 size: 12 residues. The CDR3 here is CASSSSGTDAFF. The CDR3 region has the DNA TGTGCCAGCAGTTCCTCCGGGACAGATGCTTTCTTT.

This clonotype was detected a few times. This chain connects TRBV12-3 or TRBV12-4 to TRBJ2-4, with unresolved D. Deletions cut 4 bases from V and 0 bases from J, with 10 bases between. This CDR3 has 15 residues. In DNA, the CDR3 is TGTGCCAGCAGTTCCCCCGTTCTAGCCAAAAACATTCAGTACTTC. Translated, it gives CASSSPVLAKNIQYF.

CDR3 amino acids: CASSATSLDNEQFF. In nucleotides, the CDR3 is TGTGCCAGCAGCGCCACTAGCTTAGACAATGAGCAGTTCTTC. The chain links TRBV7-3 to TRBJ2-1; perhaps TRBD2 as D (6 bases). This CDR3 has 14 residues. The germline CDR1 and CDR2 sequences are SGHTA and FQGTGA. Between the trimmed V and J ends, which lost 5 bases and 5 bases, there was a span of 13 bases.

This clonotype has a handful of counts. CDR3 bases: TGTGCCAGCGCTCGACGGATCCAAGAGACCCAGTACTTC. This encodes CASARRIQETQYF. The gene calls are TRBV12-3 or TRBV12-4 and TRBJ2-5; D uncertain. V shed 8 bases and J shed 1 base, with 11 bases lying between them. The CDR3 runs 13 residues.